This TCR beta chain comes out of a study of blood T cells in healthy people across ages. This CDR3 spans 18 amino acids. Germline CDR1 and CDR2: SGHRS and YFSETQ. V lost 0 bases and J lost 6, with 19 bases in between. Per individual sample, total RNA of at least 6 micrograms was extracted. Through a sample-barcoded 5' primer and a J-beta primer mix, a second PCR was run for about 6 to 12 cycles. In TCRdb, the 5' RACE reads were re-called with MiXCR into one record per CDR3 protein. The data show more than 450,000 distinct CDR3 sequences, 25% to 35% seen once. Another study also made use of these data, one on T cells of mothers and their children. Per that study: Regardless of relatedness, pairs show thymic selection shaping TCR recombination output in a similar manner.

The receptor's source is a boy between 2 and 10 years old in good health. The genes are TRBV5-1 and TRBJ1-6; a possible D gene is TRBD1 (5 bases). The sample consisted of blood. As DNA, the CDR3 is TGCGCCAGCAGCTTGGAGGGACCACAACCGCCATTTAATTCACCCCTCCACTTT. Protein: CASSLEGPQPPFNSPLHF.